This T cell receptor (beta chain) appears in the sequencing data of a study of PD-L1 blockade in urothelial cancer. Study overall: Every 3 weeks, patients received intravenous atezolizumab 1,200 mg, beginning 2014. Patients had received 0 to 3 prior chemotherapy regimens. Blood analysis was done at 3 weeks (second dose) and 6 weeks after treatment began.

TCRdb's table, derived via immunoSEQ multiplex PCR, lists solely in-frame clones and lacks some. The sample lists roughly 62,000 clones; about 80% were seen once. From germline, CDR1 is SGHNT and CDR2 YYREEE (reference sequence). CDR3 length equals 15 residues. V shed 1 base, J shed 6 bases, and the junction held 3 bases outside the gene matches. This sample comprised PBMCs, obtained around atezolizumab (anti-PD-L1) treatment. The chain links TRBV5-4 to TRBJ2-1, with TRBD2 matching over 11 bases. The receptor's source is a man between 65 and 79 years old with urothelial cancer. CDR3 sequence (DNA): TGTGCCAGCAGCTTGATGACTAGCGGGGCCAATGAGCAGTTCTTC. It specifies CASSLMTSGANEQFF.